This is a list of T cell receptor beta chains from one sample in a study of T cell responses to AZD1222 COVID-19 vaccine. Assay used: immunoSEQ multiplex PCR; TCRdb lists only in-frame clones, some missing. The sample lists roughly 110,000 clones; around 88% were seen once. Sample: peripheral blood, taken 28 days after the second AZD1222 dose. Every receptor here comes from an adult who received the AZD1222 COVID-19 vaccine. Each CDR3 is given with its conserved first and last residue. D genes are given only for firm matches. The size field is filled for only some rows; it gives once, few, many or a size class.

J,size,V,D,length,DNA,CDR3
TRBJ2-1,-,TRBV7-8,-,16,TGTGCCAGCAGCTTAAGGCCACAGAGTGTCTACAATGAGCAGTTCTTC,CASSLRPQSVYNEQFF
TRBJ1-2,-,TRBV27,TRBD1,17,TGTGCCAGCAGTTTAGCACGGACAGGGGGCGGTCGTAGTGGCTACACCTTC,CASSLARTGGGRSGYTF
TRBJ1-6,-,TRBV9,TRBD1,14,TGTGCCAGCAGCGGACGGACAGGTGATTCACCCCTCCACTTT,CASSGRTGDSPLHF
TRBJ2-1,-,TRBV19,TRBD1,15,TGTGCCAGTAGTATGGGACAGGATAACTACAATGAGCAGTTCTTC,CASSMGQDNYNEQFF
TRBJ2-1,-,TRBV28,-,14,TGTGCCAGCTCCTTCCGGGACCCTTACAATGAGCAGTTCTTC,CASSFRDPYNEQFF
TRBJ2-7,-,TRBV6-4,-,17,TGTGCCAGCAATCGGCGCGGTCCGAGGGGGAGCTCCTACGAGCAGTACTTC,CASNRRGPRGSSYEQYF
TRBJ1-1,few,TRBV7-9,-,13,TGTGCCAGCAGCTTAGCCGGGAACACTGAAGCTTTCTTT,CASSLAGNTEAFF
TRBJ2-7,-,TRBV24-1,TRBD2,16,TGTGCCACCAGTGACCGGACTAGCGGGGGGAACTACGAGCAGTACTTC,CATSDRTSGGNYEQYF
TRBJ1-2,-,TRBV10-3,TRBD1,14,TGTGCCATCAGGGAGGGACAGGCTAACTATGGCTACACCTTC,CAIREGQANYGYTF
TRBJ1-1,-,TRBV6-2/TRBV6-3,-,12,TGTGCCAGCAGTTCGGGGGACACTGAAGCTTTCTTT,CASSSGDTEAFF
TRBJ1-2,-,TRBV28,-,10,TGTGCCAGCGGGAATTGGGGCTACACCTTC,CASGNWGYTF
TRBJ1-2,-,TRBV6-5,-,13,TGTGCCAGCGGGGCAGGCGGCGTCTATGGCTACACCTTC,CASGAGGVYGYTF
TRBJ1-5,-,TRBV7-8,-,16,TGTGCCAGCAGCTTAGTGAGGGGCCGGGGGGATCAGCCCCAGCATTTT,CASSLVRGRGDQPQHF
TRBJ1-4,-,TRBV6-5,-,11,TGTGCCAGCAGCCGCGGGGAAAAACTGTTTTTT,CASSRGEKLFF
TRBJ1-1,-,TRBV2,-,14,TGTGCCAGCAGTGAAGTCGGCGGGAACACTGAAGCTTTCTTT,CASSEVGGNTEAFF
TRBJ1-2,-,TRBV27,TRBD1,16,TGTGCCAGCAGTCCCAGGACAGGGAACATTAACTATGGCTACACCTTC,CASSPRTGNINYGYTF
TRBJ1-6,-,TRBV5-6,-,14,TGTGCCGCCCGGGGGAGCTCCTATAATTCACCCCTCCACTTT,CAARGSSYNSPLHF
TRBJ2-7,-,TRBV6-5,-,15,TGTGCCAGCAGTTACTCCCCCGAGGGTAGGAACGAGCAGTACTTC,CASSYSPEGRNEQYF
TRBJ2-1,medium-sized,TRBV29-1,TRBD2,14,TGCAGCTTTCGACTAGCGGGGGGCAACAATGAGCAGTTCTTC,CSFRLAGGNNEQFF
TRBJ2-7,few,TRBV4-2,-,13,TGTGCCAGCAGCCAAGATATGGGGTACGAGCAGTACTTC,CASSQDMGYEQYF
TRBJ1-1,-,TRBV7-8,-,14,TGTGCCAGCAGCGATTGGGGACAGAACACTGAAGCTTTCTTT,CASSDWGQNTEAFF
TRBJ1-2,once,TRBV5-4,-,16,TGTGCCAGCAGCTTGGGTCAGGGATTCCAAGGCTATGGCTACACCTTC,CASSLGQGFQGYGYTF
TRBJ1-5,-,TRBV7-2,TRBD1,13,TGTGCCAGCAGCTTAACAGGGGACCAGCCCCAGCATTTT,CASSLTGDQPQHF
TRBJ2-5,once,TRBV10-3,-,13,TGTGCCATCAGTGCCGGGACCGTGGAGACCCAGTACTTC,CAISAGTVETQYF
TRBJ1-2,few,TRBV10-2,-,17,TGCGCCAGCAGTGAGTCCGAAACAGGCGCAGGAGGTAATGGCTACACCTTC,CASSESETGAGGNGYTF
TRBJ2-2,-,TRBV21-1,-,17,TGTGCCAGCAGCAAAGGACCCCCAGGAGGGAACACCGGGGAGCTGTTTTTT,CASSKGPPGGNTGELFF
TRBJ2-3,-,TRBV19,-,14,TGTGCCAGTAGTATAGCAGTCTCCACAGATACGCAGTATTTT,CASSIAVSTDTQYF
TRBJ2-7,-,TRBV7-2,TRBD2,16,TGTGCCAGCAGCTTAATAGCGGGGGATAGCTCCTACGAGCAGTACTTC,CASSLIAGDSSYEQYF
TRBJ2-2,once,TRBV10-3,-,14,TGTGCCATCAGTGAACCGAGGTTGGGCGGGGAGCTGTTTTTT,CAISEPRLGGELFF
TRBJ1-5,-,TRBV27,-,15,TGTGCCAGCAGTACCGGGACCACGAGCAATCAGCCCCAGCATTTT,CASSTGTTSNQPQHF
TRBJ2-7,-,TRBV6-5,-,13,TGTGCCAGCATGGATTGGGCCCCCTACGAGCAGTACTTC,CASMDWAPYEQYF
TRBJ2-1,once,TRBV9,TRBD2,14,TGTGCCAGCAGCTCGGGTAGCGGGGTGGTAGAGCAGTTCTTC,CASSSGSGVVEQFF
TRBJ2-7,-,TRBV5-1,TRBD1,16,TGCGCCAGCAGCTCTGGGGTACAGGGGGCCGTCGACGAGCAGTACTTC,CASSSGVQGAVDEQYF
TRBJ1-4,-,TRBV6-5,TRBD1,15,TGTGCCAGCAGTTACTCGGGGCAGGGGGATGAAAAACTGTTTTTT,CASSYSGQGDEKLFF
TRBJ2-7,-,TRBV19,TRBD2,14,TGTGCCAGTAGAAGCGGGGCCCCCCTATACGAGCAGTACTTC,CASRSGAPLYEQYF
TRBJ1-1,-,TRBV29-1,-,13,TGCAGCGTTGAAGAAATACAGGGCGCTGAAGCTTTCTTT,CSVEEIQGAEAFF
TRBJ2-1,-,TRBV5-6,-,12,TGTGCCAGCAGCTACAATTACAATGAGCAGTTCTTC,CASSYNYNEQFF
TRBJ1-1,-,TRBV6-5,-,15,TGTGCCAGCAGACTCCCATCAGGGGCCGGTACTGAAGCTTTCTTT,CASRLPSGAGTEAFF
TRBJ1-1,-,TRBV11-1,-,14,TGTGCCAGCAGCTTAAAACAGGGGAACACTGAAGCTTTCTTT,CASSLKQGNTEAFF
TRBJ2-1,-,TRBV2,TRBD2,15,TGTGCCAGCATAGAGTACGCGGGGGGGCACAATGAGCAGTTCTTC,CASIEYAGGHNEQFF
TRBJ1-5,once,TRBV28,-,13,TGTGCCAGCAGTTTATCCCTTCTACGGCCCCAGCATTTT,CASSLSLLRPQHF